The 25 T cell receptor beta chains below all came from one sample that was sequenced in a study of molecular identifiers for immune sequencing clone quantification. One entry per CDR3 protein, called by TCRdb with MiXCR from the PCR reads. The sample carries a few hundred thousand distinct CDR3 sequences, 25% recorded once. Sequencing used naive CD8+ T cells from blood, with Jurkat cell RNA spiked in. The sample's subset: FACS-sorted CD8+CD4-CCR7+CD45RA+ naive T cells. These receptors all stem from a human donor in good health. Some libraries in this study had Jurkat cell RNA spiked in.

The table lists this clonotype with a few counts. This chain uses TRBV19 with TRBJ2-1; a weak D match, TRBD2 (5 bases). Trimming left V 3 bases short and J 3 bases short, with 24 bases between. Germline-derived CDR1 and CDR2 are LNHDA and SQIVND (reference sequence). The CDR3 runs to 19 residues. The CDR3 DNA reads TGTGCCAGTAGTATTGAAGGGCTGTTGCGGGCTGCCCACTACAATGAGCAGTTCTTC. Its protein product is CASSIEGLLRAAHYNEQFF.

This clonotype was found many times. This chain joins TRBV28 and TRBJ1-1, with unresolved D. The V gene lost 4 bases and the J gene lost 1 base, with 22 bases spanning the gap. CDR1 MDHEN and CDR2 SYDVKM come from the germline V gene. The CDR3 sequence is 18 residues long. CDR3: CASSSPPYRVPQNTEAFF. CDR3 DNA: TGTGCCAGCAGTTCCCCCCCGTACAGAGTACCACAGAACACTGAAGCTTTCTTT.

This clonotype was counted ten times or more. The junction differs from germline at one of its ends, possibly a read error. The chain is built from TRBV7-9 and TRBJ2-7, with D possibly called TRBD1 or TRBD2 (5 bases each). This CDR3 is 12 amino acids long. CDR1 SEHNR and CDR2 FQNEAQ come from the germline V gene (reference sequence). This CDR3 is CASSLEGTLSNF. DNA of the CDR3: TGTGCCAGCAGCTTAGAGGGGACGTTATCAAACTTC.

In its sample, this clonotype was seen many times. The CDR3 nucleotides read TGTGCCAGCAGCTTATGGGACAGGGCTGGAGAGCAGTACTTC. Its protein product is CASSLWDRAGEQYF. The chain links TRBV7-9 to TRBJ2-7; 9 bases agree with TRBD1. This CDR3 spans 14 amino acids. Germline values: CDR1 SEHNR, CDR2 FQNEAQ (reference sequence). Unmatched junction bases numbered 6, after V lost 2 bases and J lost 7 bases.

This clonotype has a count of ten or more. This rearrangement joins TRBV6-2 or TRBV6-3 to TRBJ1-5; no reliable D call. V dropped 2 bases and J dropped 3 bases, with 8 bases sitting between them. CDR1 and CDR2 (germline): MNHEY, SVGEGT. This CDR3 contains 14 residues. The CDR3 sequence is CASSYVQTNQPQHF. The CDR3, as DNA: TGTGCCAGCAGTTACGTCCAGACCAATCAGCCCCAGCATTTT.

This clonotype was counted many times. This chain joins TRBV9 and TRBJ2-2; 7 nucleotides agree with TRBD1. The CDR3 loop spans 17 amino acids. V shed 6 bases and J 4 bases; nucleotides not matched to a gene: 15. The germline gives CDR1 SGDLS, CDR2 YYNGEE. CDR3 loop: CASIPRGDRVGTGELFF. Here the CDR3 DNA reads TGTGCCAGCATTCCCCGGGGCGACAGGGTGGGCACCGGGGAGCTGTTTTTT.

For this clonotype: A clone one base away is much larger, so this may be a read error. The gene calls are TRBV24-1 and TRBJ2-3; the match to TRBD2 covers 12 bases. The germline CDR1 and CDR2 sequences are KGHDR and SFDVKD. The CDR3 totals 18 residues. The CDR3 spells CATSDSTSGGLSTDTLYF. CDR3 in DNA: TGTGCCACCAGTGATTCGACTAGCGGGGGCCTTAGCACAGATACGCTGTATTTT.

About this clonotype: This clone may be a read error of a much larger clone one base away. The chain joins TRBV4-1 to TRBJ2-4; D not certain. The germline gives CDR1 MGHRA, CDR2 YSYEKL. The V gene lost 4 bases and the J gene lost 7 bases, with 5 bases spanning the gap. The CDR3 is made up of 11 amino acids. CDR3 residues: CASSPQNIQYF. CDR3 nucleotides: TGCGCCAGCAGCCCTCAGAACATTCAGTACTTC.

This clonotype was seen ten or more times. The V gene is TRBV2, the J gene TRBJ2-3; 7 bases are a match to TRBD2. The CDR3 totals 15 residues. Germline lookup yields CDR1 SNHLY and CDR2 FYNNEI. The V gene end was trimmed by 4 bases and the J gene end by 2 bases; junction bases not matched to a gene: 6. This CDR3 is CASSATGGVTDTQYF. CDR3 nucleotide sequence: TGTGCCAGCAGTGCAACGGGAGGAGTCACAGATACGCAGTATTTT.

The CDR3 nucleotides are TGTGCCAGCAGTTCAACACAGGGAGAAACCTATAATTCACCCCTCCACTTT. Its translation: CASSSTQGETYNSPLHF. The chain recombines TRBV28 with TRBJ1-6, with D maybe TRBD1 (6 bases). The V end was cut by 4 bases, the J end by 2 bases, with 15 bases between. This CDR3 contains 17 residues. Germline V gives CDR1 MDHEN, CDR2 SYDVKM.

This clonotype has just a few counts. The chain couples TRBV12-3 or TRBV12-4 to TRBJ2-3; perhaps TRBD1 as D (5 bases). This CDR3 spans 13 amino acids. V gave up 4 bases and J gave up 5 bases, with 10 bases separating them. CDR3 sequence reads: CASSSYQGDTQYF. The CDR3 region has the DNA TGTGCCAGCAGTTCTTACCAGGGAGATACGCAGTATTTT.

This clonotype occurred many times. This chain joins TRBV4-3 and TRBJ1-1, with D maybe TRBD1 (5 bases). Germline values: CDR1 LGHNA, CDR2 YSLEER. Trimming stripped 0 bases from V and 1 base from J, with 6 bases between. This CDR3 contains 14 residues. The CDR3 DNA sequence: TGCGCCAGCAGCCAAGACAGGGCGAACACTGAAGCTTTCTTT. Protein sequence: CASSQDRANTEAFF.

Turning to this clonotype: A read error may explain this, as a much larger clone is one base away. The CDR3 here is CASSFLAGAHNEQFF. The CDR3 DNA sequence: TGTGCCAGCAGCTTCCTAGCGGGAGCGCACAATGAGCAGTTCTTC. The rearrangement uses TRBV7-2 and TRBJ2-1; 10 nucleotides agree with TRBD2. V was pared by 3 bases and J by 5 bases, with 4 bases of the junction left unmatched. The CDR3 spans 15 residues. Germline CDR1 and CDR2: SGHTA and FQGNSA.

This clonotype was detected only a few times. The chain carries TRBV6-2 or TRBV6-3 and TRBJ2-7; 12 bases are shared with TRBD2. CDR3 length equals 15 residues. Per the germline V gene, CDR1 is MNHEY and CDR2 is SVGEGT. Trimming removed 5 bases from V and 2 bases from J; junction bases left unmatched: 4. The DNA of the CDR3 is TGTGCCAGCAGTGAACTAGCGGGGGGACCCTACGAGCAGTACTTC. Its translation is CASSELAGGPYEQYF.

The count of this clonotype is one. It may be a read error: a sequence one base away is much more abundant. The DNA for the CDR3 is TGTGCCAGCAGTGAACAGGGGGGCACTGAAGCTCTCTTT. Amino acids: CASSEQGGTEALF. This chain connects TRBV28 to TRBJ1-1, with 8 bases aligning to TRBD1. The CDR3 is 13 residues long. CDR1 and CDR2 (germline): MDHEN, SYDVKM.

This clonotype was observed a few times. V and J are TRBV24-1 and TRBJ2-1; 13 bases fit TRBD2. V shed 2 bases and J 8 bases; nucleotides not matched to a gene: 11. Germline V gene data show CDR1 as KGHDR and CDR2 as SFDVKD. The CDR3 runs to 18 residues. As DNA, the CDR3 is TGTGCCACCAGTGATTGGGAAAACGGACTAGCGGGAGCGGATGAGCAGTTCTTC. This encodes CATSDWENGLAGADEQFF.

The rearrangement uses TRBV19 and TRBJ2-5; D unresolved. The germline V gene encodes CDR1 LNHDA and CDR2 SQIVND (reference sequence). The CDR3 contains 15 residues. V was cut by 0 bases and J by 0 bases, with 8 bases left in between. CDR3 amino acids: CASSIDQEYQETQYF. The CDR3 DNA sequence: TGTGCCAGTAGTATAGATCAGGAGTACCAAGAGACCCAGTACTTC. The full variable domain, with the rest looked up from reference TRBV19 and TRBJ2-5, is DGGITQSPKYLFRKEGQNVTLSCEQNLNHDAMYWYRQDPGQGLRLIYYSQIVNDFQKGDIAEGYSVSREKKESFPLTVTSAQKNPTAFYLCASSIDQEYQETQYFGPGTRLLVL.

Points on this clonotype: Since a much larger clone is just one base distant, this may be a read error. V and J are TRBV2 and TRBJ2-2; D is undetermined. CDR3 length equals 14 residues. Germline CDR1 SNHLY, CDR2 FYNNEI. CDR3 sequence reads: CASRAPRNTRELFF. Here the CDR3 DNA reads TGTGCCAGCAGGGCACCACGAAACACCAGGGAGCTGTTTTTT.

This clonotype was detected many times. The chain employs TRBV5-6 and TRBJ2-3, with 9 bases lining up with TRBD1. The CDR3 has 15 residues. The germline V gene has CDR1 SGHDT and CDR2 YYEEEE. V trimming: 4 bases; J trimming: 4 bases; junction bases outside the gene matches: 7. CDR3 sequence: CASSQNRGPADTQYF. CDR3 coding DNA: TGTGCCAGCAGCCAGAACAGGGGGCCGGCAGATACGCAGTATTTT. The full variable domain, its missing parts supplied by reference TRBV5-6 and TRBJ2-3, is DAGVTQSPTHLIKTRGQQVTLRCSPKSGHDTVSWYQQALGQGPQFIFQYYEEEERQRGNFPDRFSGHQFPNYSSELNVNALLLGDSALYLCASSQNRGPADTQYFGPGTRLTVL.

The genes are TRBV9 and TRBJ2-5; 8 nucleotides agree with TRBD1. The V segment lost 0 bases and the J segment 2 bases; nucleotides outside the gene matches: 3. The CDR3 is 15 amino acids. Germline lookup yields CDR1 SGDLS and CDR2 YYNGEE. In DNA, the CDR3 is TGTGCCAGCAGCGTAGATGGGGACAGGCAAGAGACCCAGTACTTC. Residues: CASSVDGDRQETQYF.

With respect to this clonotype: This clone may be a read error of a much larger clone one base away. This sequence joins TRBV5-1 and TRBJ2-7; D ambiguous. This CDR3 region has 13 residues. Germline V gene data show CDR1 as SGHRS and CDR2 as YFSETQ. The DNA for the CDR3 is TGCGCCAGCAGCTTGGAGCCCAGCGATGAGCGGTACTTC. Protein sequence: CASSLEPSDERYF. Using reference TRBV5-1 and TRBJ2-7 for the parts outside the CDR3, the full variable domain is KAGVTQTPRYLIKTRGQQVTLSCSPISGHRSVSWYQQTPGQGLQFLFEYFSETQRNKGNFPGRFSGRQFSNSRSEMNVSTLELGDSALYLCASSLEPSDERYFGPGTRLTVT.

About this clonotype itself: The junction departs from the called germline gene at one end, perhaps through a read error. Here the CDR3 DNA reads TGCGCCACCAGCCAAGCTGGACAGGGGGCTTACGAGCAGTACTTC. Translating it yields CATSQAGQGAYEQYF. This sequence joins TRBV4-1 and TRBJ2-7; 11 bases map to TRBD1. CDR1 and CDR2 from the germline V gene are MGHRA and YSYEKL. The CDR3 consists of 15 residues.

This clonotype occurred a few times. For the CDR3, the DNA is TGTGCCAGCAGCCAAGGGCTAGGACAGGGCGTAGGTGAGCAGTTCTTC. Its translation is CASSQGLGQGVGEQFF. The chain is built from TRBV4-2 and TRBJ2-1, with 8 positions matching TRBD1. The junction had 11 bases not matched to a gene; V was cut back by 1 base and J by 9 bases. This CDR3 contains 16 residues. Germline CDR1 LGHNA, CDR2 YNFKEQ.

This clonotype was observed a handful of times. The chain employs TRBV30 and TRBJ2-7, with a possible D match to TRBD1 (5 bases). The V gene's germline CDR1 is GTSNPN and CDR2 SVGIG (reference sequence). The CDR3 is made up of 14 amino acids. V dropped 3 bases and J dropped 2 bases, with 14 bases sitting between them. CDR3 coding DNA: TGTGCCTGGAGCCATGGGGCTGGAACCTACGAGCAGTACTTC. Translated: CAWSHGAGTYEQYF.

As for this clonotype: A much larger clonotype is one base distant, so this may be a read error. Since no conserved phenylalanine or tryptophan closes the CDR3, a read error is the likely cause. The chain's CDR3 is CASSFYSNQPQHS. CDR3 sequence (DNA): TGTGCCAGCAGTTTCTATAGCAATCAGCCCCAGCATTCT. The rearrangement links TRBV6-6 to TRBJ1-5; D unclear. Germline V CDR1 and CDR2: MNHNY, SVGAGI (reference sequence). The CDR3 loop spans 13 amino acids. V shed 4 bases and J shed 0 bases, with 4 bases lying between them.